These 15 T cell receptor beta chains share one sample of origin, sequenced in a study of blood T cell repertoires in COVID-19. The assay was immunoSEQ multiplex PCR, and TCRdb's table has in-frame clones only and misses some. The sample comprises about 490,000 clones, approximately 85% of which are singletons, and about 3% rests with the top ten. The sequencing input was peripheral blood. These receptors all come from a human donor in a cohort sampled during active COVID-19.

This clone has only a few counts. CDR3 region: CASSPHRTGELFF. The CDR3 DNA reads TGCGCCAGCAGCCCACACCGCACCGGGGAGCTGTTTTTT. The V gene is TRBV5-1, the J gene TRBJ2-2; the D is unclear. Germline values: CDR1 SGHRS, CDR2 YFSETQ. Trimming shortened V by 4 bases and J by 4 bases, and 8 bases separated the two germline ends. The CDR3 loop spans 13 amino acids.

This clone was seen only a few times. The chain combines TRBV11-3 with TRBJ2-1; TRBD2 aligns across 14 bases. The CDR3 totals 14 residues. The J segment lost 9 bases and the V segment lost 8 bases, leaving 6 bases of the junction unmatched. Germline V lookup: CDR1 SGHNT, CDR2 YENEEA. For the CDR3, the DNA is TGTGCCAGCGGTGGGACTAGCGGGAGTGGTGAGCAGTTCTTC. It yields the protein CASGGTSGSGEQFF. The full variable domain, rest sourced from reference TRBV11-3 and TRBJ2-1, is EAGVVQSPRYKIIEKKQPVAFWCNPISGHNTLYWYLQNLGQGPELLIRYENEEAVDDSQLPKDRFSAERLKGVDSTLKIQPAELGDSAVYLCASGGTSGSGEQFFGPGTRLTVL.

The chain carries TRBV2 and TRBJ2-7; 13 nucleotides line up with TRBD2. The germline gives CDR1 SNHLY, CDR2 FYNNEI. The CDR3 contains 13 residues. Germline trimming cut 10 bases from V and 6 bases from J; bases unmatched to any gene: 6. CDR3 sequence (DNA): TGTGCCACTACAGGACTAGCGGGAGCCGAGCAGTACTTC. It yields the protein CATTGLAGAEQYF.

This sequence joins TRBV5-4 and TRBJ2-1; D is unclear. Germline-derived CDR1 and CDR2 are SGHNT and YYREEE (reference sequence). There are 14 residues in the CDR3. Trimming pared 0 bases from V and 4 bases from J, leaving 8 bases between. The CDR3 is CASSLGLDYNEQFF. Here the CDR3 DNA reads TGTGCCAGCAGCTTGGGCCTAGATTACAATGAGCAGTTCTTC.

This clone has a single count. For the CDR3, the DNA is TGTGCCAGCAGCCCAACGGGACAGGGGACAGATACGCAGTATTTT. Translation: CASSPTGQGTDTQYF. The chain links TRBV13 to TRBJ2-3; 10 bases fit TRBD1. V dropped 5 bases and J dropped 3; count of bases not matched to a gene: 5. The CDR3 is 15 residues long. CDR1 PRHDT and CDR2 FYEKMQ come from the germline V gene (reference sequence).

The genes are TRBV9 and TRBJ2-1; TRBD2 aligns across 7 bases. Germline V gene lookup returns CDR1 SGDLS and CDR2 YYNGEE. The CDR3 has 16 residues. V was clipped by 4 bases and J by 0 bases; unmatched bases: 7. CDR3 bases: TGTGCCAGCAGCTCTATAACGGGGGGCTCCTACAATGAGCAGTTCTTC. Translated, it gives CASSSITGGSYNEQFF.

This chain's CDR3 is CASSPYYPPILSGLQLVSYEQYF. DNA of the CDR3: TGTGCCAGCAGCCCTTACTACCCCCCTATACTTAGCGGATTACAGCTTGTCTCCTACGAGCAGTACTTC. The chain recombines TRBV6-2 or TRBV6-3 with TRBJ2-7; possibly TRBD2 for D (6 bases). CDR3 length equals 23 residues. V was pared by 6 bases and J by 0 bases, with 39 bases between. From germline, CDR1 is MNHEY and CDR2 SVGEGT.

The chain combines TRBV7-9 with TRBJ2-1; tentative D call: TRBD2 (6 bases). In germline, CDR1 is SEHNR, CDR2 FQNEAQ (reference sequence). The V and J ends lost 5 bases and 5 bases respectively, with 22 bases between them. This CDR3 is built from 17 residues. In DNA, the CDR3 is TGTGCCAGCAGCCGTGAGGGGAGGCGGACAACCAACAATGAGCAGTTCTTC. This codes for CASSREGRRTTNNEQFF.

The chain employs TRBV19 and TRBJ2-2, with 9 bases aligning to TRBD1. This CDR3 region has 14 residues. After removal of 7 bases from V and 5 bases from J, the junction contained 5 bases not matched to a gene. Germline V gives CDR1 LNHDA, CDR2 SQIVND (reference sequence). The CDR3 spells CASNTGGSTGELFF. CDR3 nucleotide sequence: TGTGCCAGTAATACAGGGGGCAGTACCGGGGAGCTGTTTTTT.

The chain joins TRBV11-3 to TRBJ2-7, with 8 bases identical to TRBD1. This CDR3 contains 15 residues. The J segment lost 6 bases and the V segment lost 4 bases, leaving 11 bases of the junction unmatched. CDR1 and CDR2 from the germline V gene are SGHNT and YENEEA. CDR3 amino acids: CASSSARQGHSEQYF. CDR3 bases: TGTGCCAGCAGCTCAGCCCGACAGGGGCATTCCGAGCAGTACTTC.

The chain has TRBV5-4 and TRBJ2-1; 8 positions match TRBD2. The germline gives CDR1 SGHNT, CDR2 YYREEE (reference sequence). Trimming at V came to 1 base and at J to 8 bases, leaving 11 bases not matched to a gene. The CDR3 is 16 amino acids. CDR3 coding DNA: TGTGCCAGCAGCTTGCGGGCGGGAGGACGGTCACATGAGCAGTTCTTC. Amino acids: CASSLRAGGRSHEQFF.

The chain links TRBV28 to TRBJ1-2, with 7 bases matching TRBD1. The CDR3 is made up of 14 amino acids. Looked up from germline, CDR1 is MDHEN and CDR2 is SYDVKM. V dropped 6 bases and J dropped 0; count of bases not matched to a gene: 4. The CDR3 reads CASRGDRPNYGYTF. DNA of the CDR3: TGTGCCAGCAGGGGGGACAGACCTAACTATGGCTACACCTTC.

The chain employs TRBV28 and TRBJ2-7, with 14 bases identical to TRBD2. This CDR3 has 17 residues. Germline V gives CDR1 MDHEN, CDR2 SYDVKM. Unmatched junction bases numbered 13, after V lost 8 bases and J lost 4 bases. CDR3 nucleotides: TGTGCCAGCGCCGCCCCGGGACTAGCGGGAGAAGGATACGAGCAGTACTTC. Translated, it gives CASAAPGLAGEGYEQYF.

This clone has just a few counts. The V call is TRBV30, the J call TRBJ2-1; 9 bases map to TRBD1. The J segment lost 7 bases and the V segment lost 3 bases, leaving 13 bases of the junction unmatched. There are 16 residues in the CDR3. From germline, CDR1 is GTSNPN and CDR2 SVGIG (reference sequence). The chain's CDR3 is CAWSLLGTGIGNEQFF. The DNA for the CDR3 is TGTGCCTGGAGCCTACTCGGGACAGGGATAGGGAATGAGCAGTTCTTC.

This chain joins TRBV11-1 and TRBJ1-1; 8 bases line up with TRBD1. V gave up 3 bases and J gave up 2 bases; unmatched junction bases: 8. The CDR3 has 16 residues. Germline V gene data show CDR1 as SGHAT and CDR2 as FQDESV (reference sequence). The CDR3 DNA sequence: TGTGCCAGCAGCTTGGAGGGACAGGCGAAAAACACTGAAGCTTTCTTT. Translation gives CASSLEGQAKNTEAFF.